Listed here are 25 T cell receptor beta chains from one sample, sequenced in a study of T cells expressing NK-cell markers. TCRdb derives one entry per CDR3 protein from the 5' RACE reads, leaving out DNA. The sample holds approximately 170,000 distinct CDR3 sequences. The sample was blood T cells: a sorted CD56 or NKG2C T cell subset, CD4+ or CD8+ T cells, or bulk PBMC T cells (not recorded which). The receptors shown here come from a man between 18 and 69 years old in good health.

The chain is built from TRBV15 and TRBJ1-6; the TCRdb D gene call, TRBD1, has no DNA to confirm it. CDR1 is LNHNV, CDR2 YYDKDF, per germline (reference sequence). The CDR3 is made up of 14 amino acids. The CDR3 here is CATSRSREFSPLHF.

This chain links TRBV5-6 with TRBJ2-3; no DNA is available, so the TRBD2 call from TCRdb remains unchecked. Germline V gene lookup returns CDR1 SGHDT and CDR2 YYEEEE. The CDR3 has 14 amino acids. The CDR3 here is CASSQGGYTDTQYF.

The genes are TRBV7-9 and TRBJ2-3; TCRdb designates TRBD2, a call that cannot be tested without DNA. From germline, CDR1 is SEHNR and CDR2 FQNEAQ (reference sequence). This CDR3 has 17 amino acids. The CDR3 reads CASSLNAGTSGGDTQYF.

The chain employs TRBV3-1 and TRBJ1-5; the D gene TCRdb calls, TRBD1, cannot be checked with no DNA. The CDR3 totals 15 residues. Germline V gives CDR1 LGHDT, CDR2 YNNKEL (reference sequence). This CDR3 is CASSQDQGSGQPQHF.

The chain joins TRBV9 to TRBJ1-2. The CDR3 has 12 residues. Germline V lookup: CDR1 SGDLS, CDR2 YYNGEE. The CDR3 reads CASSVGVGGYTF.

CDR3 in amino acids: CASSNNEAGVANTEAFF. This rearrangement joins TRBV19 to TRBJ1-1. The CDR3 has 17 residues. Germline V gene lookup returns CDR1 LNHDA and CDR2 SQIVND (reference sequence). The complete variable domain, with remaining parts taken from reference TRBV19 and TRBJ1-1, reads DGGITQSPKYLFRKEGQNVTLSCEQNLNHDAMYWYRQDPGQGLRLIYYSQIVNDFQKGDIAEGYSVSREKKESFPLTVTSAQKNPTAFYLCASSNNEAGVANTEAFFGQGTRLTVV.

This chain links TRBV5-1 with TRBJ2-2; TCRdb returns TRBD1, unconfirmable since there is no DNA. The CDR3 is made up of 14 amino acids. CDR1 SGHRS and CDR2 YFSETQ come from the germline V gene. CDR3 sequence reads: CASSLVYRTGELFF.

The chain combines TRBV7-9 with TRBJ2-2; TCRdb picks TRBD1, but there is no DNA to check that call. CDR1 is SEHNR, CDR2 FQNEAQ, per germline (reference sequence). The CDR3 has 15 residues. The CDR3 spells CASSFVAGVIGELFF.

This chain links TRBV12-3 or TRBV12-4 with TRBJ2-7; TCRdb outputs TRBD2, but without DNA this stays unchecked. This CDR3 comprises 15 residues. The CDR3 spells CASSLRVAGVYEQYF.

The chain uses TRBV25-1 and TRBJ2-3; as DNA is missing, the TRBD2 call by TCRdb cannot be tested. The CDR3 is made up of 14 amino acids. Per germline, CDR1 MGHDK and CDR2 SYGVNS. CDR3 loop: CASSPTRGTDTQYF.

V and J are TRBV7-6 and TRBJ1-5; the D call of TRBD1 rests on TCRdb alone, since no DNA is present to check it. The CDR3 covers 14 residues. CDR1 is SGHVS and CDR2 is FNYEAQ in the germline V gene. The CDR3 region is CASSLKGDNQPQHF. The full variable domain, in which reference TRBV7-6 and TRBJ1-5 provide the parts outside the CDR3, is GAGVSQSPRYKVTKRGQDVALRCDPISGHVSLYWYRQALGQGPEFLTYFNYEAQQDKSGLPNDRFSAERPEGSISTLTIQRTEQRDSAMYRCASSLKGDNQPQHFGDGTRLSIL.

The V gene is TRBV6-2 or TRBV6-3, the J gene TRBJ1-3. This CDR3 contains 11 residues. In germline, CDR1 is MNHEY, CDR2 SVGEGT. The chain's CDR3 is CASEFRNTIYF.

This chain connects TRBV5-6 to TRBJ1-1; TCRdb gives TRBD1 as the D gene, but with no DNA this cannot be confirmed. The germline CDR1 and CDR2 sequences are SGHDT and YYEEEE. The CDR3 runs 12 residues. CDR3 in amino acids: CASRLQGTEAFF.

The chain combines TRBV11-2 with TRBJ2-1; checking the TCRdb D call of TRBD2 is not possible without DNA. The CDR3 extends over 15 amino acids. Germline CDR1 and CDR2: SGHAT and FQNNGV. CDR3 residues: CASSLLAGGRDEQFF.

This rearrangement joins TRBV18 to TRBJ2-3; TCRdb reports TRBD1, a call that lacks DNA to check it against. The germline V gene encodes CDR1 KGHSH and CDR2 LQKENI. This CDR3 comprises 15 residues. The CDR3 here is CASSSGQGLRDTQYF.

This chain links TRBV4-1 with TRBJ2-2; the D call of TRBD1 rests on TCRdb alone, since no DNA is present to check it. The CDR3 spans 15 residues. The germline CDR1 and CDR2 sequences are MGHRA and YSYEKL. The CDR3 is CASSLQGSNTGELFF.

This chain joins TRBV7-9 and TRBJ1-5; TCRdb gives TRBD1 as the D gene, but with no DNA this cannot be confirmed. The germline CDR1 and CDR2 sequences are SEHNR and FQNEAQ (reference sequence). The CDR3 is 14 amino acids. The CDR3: CASSLVGPSQPQHF.

The CDR3 spells CASSRDGISNQPQHF. This chain uses TRBV6-2 or TRBV6-3 with TRBJ1-5; TCRdb's D call of TRBD1 is untestable without DNA. The CDR3 runs 15 residues. Germline V gives CDR1 MNHEY, CDR2 SVGEGT.

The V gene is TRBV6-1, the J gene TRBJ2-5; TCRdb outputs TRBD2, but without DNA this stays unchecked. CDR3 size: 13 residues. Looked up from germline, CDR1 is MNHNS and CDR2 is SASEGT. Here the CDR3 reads CASSWTAGETQYF.

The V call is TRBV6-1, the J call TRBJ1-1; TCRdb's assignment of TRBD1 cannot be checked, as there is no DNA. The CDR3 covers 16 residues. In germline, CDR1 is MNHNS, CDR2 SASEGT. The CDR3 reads CASSRSTGTVNTEAFF.

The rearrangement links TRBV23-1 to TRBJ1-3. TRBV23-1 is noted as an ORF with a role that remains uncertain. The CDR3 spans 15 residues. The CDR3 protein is CASSQSRVAGNTIYF.

The CDR3 is CASSLTGSFTEAFF. V usage is TRBV28 and J usage is TRBJ1-1; TCRdb calls TRBD1, which cannot be checked without DNA. CDR1 is MDHEN and CDR2 is SYDVKM in the germline V gene. This CDR3 has 14 residues. Drawing the rest from reference TRBV28 and TRBJ1-1, the complete variable domain is DVKVTQSSRYLVKRTGEKVFLECVQDMDHENMFWYRQDPGLGLRLIYFSYDVKMKEKGDIPEGYSVSREKKERFSLILESASTNQTSMYLCASSLTGSFTEAFFGQGTRLTVV.

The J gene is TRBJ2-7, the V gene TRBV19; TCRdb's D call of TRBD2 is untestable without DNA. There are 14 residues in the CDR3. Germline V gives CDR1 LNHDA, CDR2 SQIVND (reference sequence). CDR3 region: CASSMGPETYEQYF. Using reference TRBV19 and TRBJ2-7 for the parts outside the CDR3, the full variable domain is DGGITQSPKYLFRKEGQNVTLSCEQNLNHDAMYWYRQDPGQGLRLIYYSQIVNDFQKGDIAEGYSVSREKKESFPLTVTSAQKNPTAFYLCASSMGPETYEQYFGPGTRLTVT.

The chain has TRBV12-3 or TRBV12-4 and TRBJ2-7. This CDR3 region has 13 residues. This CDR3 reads CASSLGQNYEQYF.

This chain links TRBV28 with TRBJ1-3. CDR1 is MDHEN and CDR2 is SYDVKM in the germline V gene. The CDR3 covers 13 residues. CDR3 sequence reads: CASSFAVGNTIYF.